This T cell receptor beta chain was captured in a study of blood T cell repertoires in COVID-19. Libraries were prepared by immunoSEQ multiplex PCR; TCRdb keeps only in-frame clonotypes and omits some of them. The sample lists 230,000 or so clones, about nine tenths occurring once. The germline V gene has CDR1 ENHRY and CDR2 SYGVKD. Trimming at V came to 7 bases and at J to 3 bases, leaving 7 bases not matched to a gene. The CDR3 totals 15 residues. This sequence originates from a woman in her 30s who had recovered from COVID-19. The chain combines TRBV10-3 with TRBJ2-3; TRBD2 matches 10 bases. Source material: PBMCs or T cells enriched from blood (not recorded which). The CDR3: CAINNLAGVTDTQYF. CDR3 DNA: TGTGCCATCAATAACCTAGCGGGGGTGACAGATACGCAGTATTTT.